What follows is one TCR beta chain and its context. This entry comes from a study of shared clonotypes between healthy human individuals. Sequencing used immunoSEQ multiplex PCR; TCRdb keeps in-frame clones, though not all of them. Counted here are some 1,900,000 clones, about 95% occurring once; the ten biggest clones make up less than 1.5%. V dropped 0 bases and J dropped 4; count of bases not matched to a gene: 8. Germline CDR1 LGHNA, CDR2 YSLEER. This CDR3 is built from 17 residues. Only CD45RO-negative cells positively selected for CCR7 counted as naive CD8 cells, so terminally differentiated effector memory CD45RA+ cells were excluded.

The specimen was naive CD8+ T cells sorted from blood. This chain uses TRBV4-3 with TRBJ2-1; 8 bases agree with TRBD1. The sequence derives from a man younger than 30 in good health. CDR3 sequence (DNA): TGCGCCAGCAGCCAAGATTTCGACAGGGGAGTATACAATGAGCAGTTCTTC. Amino acid sequence: CASSQDFDRGVYNEQFF.